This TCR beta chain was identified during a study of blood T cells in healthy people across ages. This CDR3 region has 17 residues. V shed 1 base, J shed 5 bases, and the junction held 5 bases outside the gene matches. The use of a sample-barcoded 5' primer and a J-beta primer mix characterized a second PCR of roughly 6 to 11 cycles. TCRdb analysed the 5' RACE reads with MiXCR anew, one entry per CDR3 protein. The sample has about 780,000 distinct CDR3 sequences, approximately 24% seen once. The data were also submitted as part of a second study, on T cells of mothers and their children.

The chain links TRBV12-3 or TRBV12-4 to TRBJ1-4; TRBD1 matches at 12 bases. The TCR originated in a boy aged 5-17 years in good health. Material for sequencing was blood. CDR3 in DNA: TGTGCCAGCAGTTTAGGGGACAGGGGGCGCGGGAATGAAAAACTGTTTTTT. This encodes CASSLGDRGRGNEKLFF.